This TCR beta chain was profiled in a study of blood T cell repertoires in COVID-19. Original data processing: How many nucleated cells were present was estimated from reference gene primer amplification. Some clones are missing from TCRdb's copy, which holds only in-frame ones; the method was immunoSEQ multiplex PCR. V and J calls plus clone size are reproduced from that table; the DNA served to infer D and trimming. The table has roughly 500,000 clones, more than 75% seen once. Cohorts were based on clinical histories the participants reported. CDR3 size: 14 residues. CDR1 SGHAT and CDR2 FQNNGV come from the germline V gene. Trimming left V 3 bases short and J 8 bases short, with 16 bases between.

The sequenced sample was PBMCs or T cells enriched from blood (not recorded which). The TCR sequence derives from a woman between 35 and 50 years old who had recovered from COVID-19. The J gene is TRBJ1-2, the V gene TRBV11-2; possible D gene TRBD1, 6 bases. The DNA of the CDR3 is TGTGCCAGCAGCTTGAGTTTTAGGGGGAACGGCTACACCTTC. Its translation: CASSLSFRGNGYTF.